Sequencing of this TCR beta chain was carried out in a study of cytomegalovirus exposure and HLA in healthy donors. Profiled with immunoSEQ multiplex PCR; TCRdb holds only in-frame clones, not every one. The data show 70,000 to 75,000 clones, 94% seen once. The CDR3 is 14 amino acids. Germline V lookup: CDR1 SEHNR, CDR2 FQNEAQ (reference sequence). V was shortened by 8 bases and J by 6 bases, with 20 bases between the two germline ends. While the first cohort had fewer than 850 subjects, the donors belonged to the separate validation cohort of 100 to 150 subjects. Sequenced material: PBMCs. This receptor was obtained from a woman aged 18-29 years in good health and CMV-seropositive. J is TRBJ2-7 and V is TRBV7-9; D is undetermined. For the CDR3, the DNA is TGTGCCAGCCAAAGCCTAAGAGTGCCGGGCGAGCAGTACTTC. Residues: CASQSLRVPGEQYF.